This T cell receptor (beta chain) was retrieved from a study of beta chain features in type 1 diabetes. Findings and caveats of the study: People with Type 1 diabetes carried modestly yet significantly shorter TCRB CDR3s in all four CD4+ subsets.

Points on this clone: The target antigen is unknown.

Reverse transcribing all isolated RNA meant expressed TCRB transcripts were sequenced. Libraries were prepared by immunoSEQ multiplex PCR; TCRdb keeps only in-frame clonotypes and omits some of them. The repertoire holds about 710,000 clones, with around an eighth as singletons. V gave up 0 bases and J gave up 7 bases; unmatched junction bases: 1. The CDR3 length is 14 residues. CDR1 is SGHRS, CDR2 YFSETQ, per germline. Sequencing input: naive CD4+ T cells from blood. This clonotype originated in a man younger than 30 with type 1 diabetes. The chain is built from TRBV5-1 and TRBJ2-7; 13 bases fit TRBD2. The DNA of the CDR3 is TGCGCCAGCAGCTTGGAGACTAGCGGGAGGGAGCAGTACTTC. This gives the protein CASSLETSGREQYF.